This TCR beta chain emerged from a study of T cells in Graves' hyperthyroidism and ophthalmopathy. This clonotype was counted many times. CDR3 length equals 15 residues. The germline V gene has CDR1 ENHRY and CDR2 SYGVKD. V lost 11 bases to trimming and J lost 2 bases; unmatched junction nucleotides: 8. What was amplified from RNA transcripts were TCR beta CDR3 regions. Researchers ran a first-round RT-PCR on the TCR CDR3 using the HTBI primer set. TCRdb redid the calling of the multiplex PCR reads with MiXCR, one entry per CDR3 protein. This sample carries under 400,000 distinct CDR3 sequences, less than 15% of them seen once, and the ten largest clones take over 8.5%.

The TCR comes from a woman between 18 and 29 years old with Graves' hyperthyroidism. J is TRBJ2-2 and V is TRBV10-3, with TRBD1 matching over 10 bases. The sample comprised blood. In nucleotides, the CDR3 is TGTGCCGCAATGGGGGACAGGGGCAACACCGGGGAGCTGTTTTTT. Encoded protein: CAAMGDRGNTGELFF.